Each of the 20 T cell receptor beta chains below was sequenced from the same sample in a study of blood T cell repertoires in COVID-19 (dated by TCRdb to about 2020). The protocol used for the library was the immunoSEQ multiplex PCR assay. The clones in this table, taken by TCRdb from immuneACCESS, are in-frame only. Not every clone is retained; where verified, under half of the shortfall comes from an unresolved V gene, and the cause of the rest is unknown. Across this sample there are over 120,000 clones, with over 80% seen only once. The ten largest make up 0.95% of the sample. What was sequenced was peripheral blood. Every receptor here comes from a woman aged 50 to 60 with acute or convalescent COVID-19.

The chain recombines TRBV7-2 with TRBJ1-1, with D hard to call. Germline lookup yields CDR1 SGHTA and CDR2 FQGNSA. V lost 2 bases, J lost 5 bases, and 9 bases lay in between. The CDR3 spans 13 residues. Here the CDR3 reads CASSLNPQTEAFF. The CDR3 coding sequence is TGTGCCAGCAGCTTAAATCCCCAGACTGAAGCTTTCTTT.

This chain connects TRBV18 to TRBJ2-7, with a weak D call TRBD2 (5 bases). This CDR3 has 12 residues. Deletions cut 4 bases from V and 5 bases from J, with 9 bases between. CDR1 and CDR2 (germline): KGHSH, LQKENI. The CDR3 here is CASSLSRDEQYF. In DNA, the CDR3 is TGTGCCAGCTCACTCTCGCGGGACGAGCAGTACTTC.

The chain carries TRBV10-3 and TRBJ2-2, with 11 bases aligning to TRBD2. This CDR3 contains 15 residues. Trimming removed 7 bases from V and 2 bases from J; junction bases left unmatched: 3. Germline values: CDR1 ENHRY, CDR2 SYGVKD. The CDR3: CAITGTSGNTGELFF. The CDR3 region has the DNA TGTGCCATCACCGGGACTAGCGGAAACACCGGGGAGCTGTTTTTT.

This clone appeared a single time. CDR3 bases: TGTGCCAGCAGCCAGAGCTCCGGGACTATTACCTACGAGCAGTACTTC. Amino acid sequence: CASSQSSGTITYEQYF. The rearrangement uses TRBV11-2 and TRBJ2-7, with 7 bases lining up with TRBD2. The germline CDR1 and CDR2 sequences are SGHAT and FQNNGV. J gave up 2 bases and V 5 bases, and 12 bases lay outside the gene matches. The CDR3 loop spans 16 amino acids.

The chain carries TRBV5-4 and TRBJ1-2, with 7 bases identical to TRBD1. The CDR3 loop spans 14 amino acids. J gave up 5 bases and V 4 bases, and 8 bases lay outside the gene matches. Per the germline V gene, CDR1 is SGHNT and CDR2 is YYREEE (reference sequence). The CDR3 DNA sequence: TGTGCCAGCAGCGTGGACAGGAGGGATTATGGCTACACCTTC. It specifies CASSVDRRDYGYTF.

The chain combines TRBV28 with TRBJ1-5; D gene ambiguous. V shed 5 bases and J shed 7 bases, with 18 bases lying between them. The CDR3 has 15 residues. CDR1 and CDR2 from the germline V gene are MDHEN and SYDVKM. The CDR3 is CASSPLSPEGQPQHF. CDR3 coding DNA: TGTGCCAGCAGTCCCCTCAGTCCGGAGGGACAGCCCCAGCATTTT. Full variable domain (outside the CDR3, taken from reference TRBV28 and TRBJ1-5): DVKVTQSSRYLVKRTGEKVFLECVQDMDHENMFWYRQDPGLGLRLIYFSYDVKMKEKGDIPEGYSVSREKKERFSLILESASTNQTSMYLCASSPLSPEGQPQHFGDGTRLSIL.

CDR3 region: CASSSTSGGANEQFF. The CDR3 DNA is TGTGCCAGCAGCTCGACTAGCGGGGGGGCAAATGAGCAGTTCTTC. The chain employs TRBV7-3 and TRBJ2-1, with 14 positions matching TRBD2. Trimming took 4 bases from V and 7 from J; bases not matched to a gene: 3. CDR1 is SGHTA, CDR2 FQGTGA, per germline. The CDR3 contains 15 residues.

V usage is TRBV10-1 and J usage is TRBJ2-1, with TRBD2 matching over 11 bases. Germline V gene data show CDR1 as WNHNN and CDR2 as SYGVQD (reference sequence). With 3 bases clipped from V and 7 bases from J, the junction kept 8 bases outside the gene matches. The CDR3 runs to 16 residues. As DNA, the CDR3 is TGCGCCAGCAGTGATCCTAGCGGGAGGAGTATGAATGAGCAGTTCTTC. Amino acids: CASSDPSGRSMNEQFF.

This sequence joins TRBV6-4 and TRBJ2-7; 9 nucleotides agree with TRBD2. J was trimmed by 4 bases and V by 3 bases; bases with no gene match: 7. The CDR3 sequence is 15 residues long. Germline values: CDR1 MRHNA, CDR2 SNTAGT. CDR3 sequence: CASSDSGSSLYEQYF. The CDR3 bases are TGTGCCAGCAGTGATAGCGGGAGTAGTTTATACGAGCAGTACTTC.

The V gene is TRBV19, the J gene TRBJ2-1; tentative D call: TRBD1 (6 bases). Trimming left V 5 bases short and J 6 bases short, with 11 bases between. Germline assignment: CDR1 LNHDA and CDR2 SQIVND (reference sequence). CDR3 length: 13 amino acids. This chain's CDR3 is CASSGGRSNEQFF. The CDR3 DNA reads as TGTGCCAGTAGTGGGGGCAGGAGCAATGAGCAGTTCTTC.

This chain joins TRBV7-3 and TRBJ2-1, with 7 positions matching TRBD2. The CDR3 loop spans 14 amino acids. Germline CDR1 and CDR2: SGHTA and FQGTGA. V dropped 5 bases and J dropped 8; count of bases not matched to a gene: 9. The CDR3 spells CASSPLAGDDEQFF. For the CDR3, the DNA is TGTGCCAGCAGCCCACTGGCGGGAGACGATGAGCAGTTCTTC.

The chain recombines TRBV10-2 with TRBJ1-2; 10 nucleotides line up with TRBD1. Germline CDR1 is WSHSY and CDR2 is SAAADI. The CDR3 sequence is 14 residues long. Germline trimming cut 9 bases from V and 6 bases from J; bases unmatched to any gene: 10. The DNA for the CDR3 is TGCGCCAGTATTGACAGGGGGCGCCTTGATGGCTACACCTTC. Protein: CASIDRGRLDGYTF.

This chain links TRBV24-1 with TRBJ2-1, with D perhaps matching TRBD2 (5 bases). From germline, CDR1 is KGHDR and CDR2 SFDVKD. The CDR3 is 16 residues long. V shed 5 bases and J shed 7 bases, with 20 bases lying between them. The CDR3 protein is CATSAPDSSASNEQFF. The CDR3 nucleotides are TGTGCCACCAGTGCCCCGGACTCATCGGCCTCGAATGAGCAGTTCTTC.

V is TRBV3-1 (or the pseudogene TRBV3-2) and J is TRBJ2-1, with 14 bases matching TRBD2. CDR1 LGHDT and CDR2 YNNKEL come from the germline V gene (reference sequence). J gave up 2 bases and V 2 bases, and 8 bases lay outside the gene matches. The CDR3 spans 19 residues. The CDR3 loop is CASSQRSGGLAGAYNEQFF. The CDR3 nucleotides are TGTGCCAGCAGCCAAAGGTCAGGGGGACTAGCGGGGGCCTACAATGAGCAGTTCTTC.

This sequence joins TRBV10-1 and TRBJ2-1; D is unresolved. V lost 0 bases and J lost 2, with 5 bases in between. CDR1 and CDR2 from the germline V gene are WNHNN and SYGVQD (reference sequence). This CDR3 has 14 amino acids. The CDR3 sequence is CASSESGAYNEQFF. CDR3 nucleotides: TGCGCCAGCAGTGAGTCTGGAGCCTACAATGAGCAGTTCTTC.

The V and J genes are TRBV6-4 and TRBJ1-2, with TRBD1 identical over 8 bases. CDR3 length: 14 residues. V shed 6 bases, J shed 6 bases, and the junction held 9 bases outside the gene matches. The germline CDR1 and CDR2 sequences are MRHNA and SNTAGT. The CDR3: CASSQGQEGHGYTF. The CDR3 nucleotides are TGTGCCAGCAGCCAGGGACAGGAGGGTCATGGCTACACCTTC.

This chain connects TRBV28 to TRBJ2-7; TRBD2 is a possible D gene (7 bases). Germline V CDR1 and CDR2: MDHEN, SYDVKM. Trimming removed 5 bases at V and 4 bases at J, with 15 bases between. There are 14 residues in the CDR3. CDR3 sequence: CASSLEGGAYEQYF. The DNA for the CDR3 is TGTGCCAGCAGTCTCGAAGGGGGGGCATACGAGCAGTACTTC.

This chain links TRBV5-1 with TRBJ2-1; tentatively, D is TRBD2 (6 bases). Trimming took 4 bases from V and 4 from J, leaving 12 bases between them. CDR1 is SGHRS, CDR2 YFSETQ, per germline. The CDR3 runs 14 residues. The CDR3 region has the DNA TGCGCCAGCAGCCACGGGGACTCATACAATGAGCAGTTCTTC. Its translation is CASSHGDSYNEQFF.

The chain combines TRBV19 with TRBJ1-1; 8 bases agree with TRBD1. Germline values: CDR1 LNHDA, CDR2 SQIVND (reference sequence). After removal of 4 bases from V and 1 base from J, the junction contained 8 bases not matched to a gene. This CDR3 contains 16 residues. The CDR3: CASSRPRGLQNTEAFF. The CDR3 DNA is TGTGCCAGTAGTAGACCCAGGGGGCTTCAGAACACTGAAGCTTTCTTT.

Written as DNA, the CDR3 is TGTGCCAGCAGTAGCACAGGGGGTAATGAGCAGTTCTTC. Amino acids: CASSSTGGNEQFF. The chain is built from TRBV11-2 and TRBJ2-1; 8 positions agree with TRBD1. The germline V gene has CDR1 SGHAT and CDR2 FQNNGV. V trimming: 6 bases; J trimming: 7 bases; junction bases outside the gene matches: 5. CDR3 length: 13 residues.